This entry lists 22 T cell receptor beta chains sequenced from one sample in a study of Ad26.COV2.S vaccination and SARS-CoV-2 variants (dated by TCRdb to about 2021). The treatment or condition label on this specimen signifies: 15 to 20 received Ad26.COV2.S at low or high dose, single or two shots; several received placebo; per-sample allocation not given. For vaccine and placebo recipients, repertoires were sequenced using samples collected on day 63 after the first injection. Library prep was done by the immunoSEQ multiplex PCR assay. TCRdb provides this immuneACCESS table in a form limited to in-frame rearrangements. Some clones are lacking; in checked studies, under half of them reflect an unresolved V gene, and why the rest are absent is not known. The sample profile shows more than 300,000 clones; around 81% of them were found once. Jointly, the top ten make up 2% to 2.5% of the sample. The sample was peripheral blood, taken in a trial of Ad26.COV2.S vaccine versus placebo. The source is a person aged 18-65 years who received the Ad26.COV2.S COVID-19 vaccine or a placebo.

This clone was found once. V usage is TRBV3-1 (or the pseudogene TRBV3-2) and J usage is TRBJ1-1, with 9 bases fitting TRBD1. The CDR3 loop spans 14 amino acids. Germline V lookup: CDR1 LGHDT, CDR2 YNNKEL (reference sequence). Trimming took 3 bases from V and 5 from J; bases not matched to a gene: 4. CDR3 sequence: CASSQRDRETEAFF. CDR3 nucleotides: TGTGCCAGCAGCCAGAGGGACAGGGAAACTGAAGCTTTCTTT.

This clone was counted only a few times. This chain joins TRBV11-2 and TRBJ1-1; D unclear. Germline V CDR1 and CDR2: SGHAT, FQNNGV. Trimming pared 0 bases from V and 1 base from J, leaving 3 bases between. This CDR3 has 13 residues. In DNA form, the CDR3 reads TGTGCCAGCAGCTTAGATGGGAACACTGAAGCTTTCTTT. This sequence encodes CASSLDGNTEAFF.

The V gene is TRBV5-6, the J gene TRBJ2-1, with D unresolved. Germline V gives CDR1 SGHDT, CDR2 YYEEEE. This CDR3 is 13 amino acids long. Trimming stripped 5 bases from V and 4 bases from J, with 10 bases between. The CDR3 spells CASSRPLYNEQFF. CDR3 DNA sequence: TGTGCCAGCAGTCGGCCCCTTTACAATGAGCAGTTCTTC.

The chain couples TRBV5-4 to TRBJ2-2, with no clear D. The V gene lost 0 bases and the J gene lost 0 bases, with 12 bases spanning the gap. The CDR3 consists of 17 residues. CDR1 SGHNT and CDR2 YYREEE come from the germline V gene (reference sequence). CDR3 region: CASSLGLLQTNTGELFF. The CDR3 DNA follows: TGTGCCAGCAGCTTGGGCCTGTTACAGACGAACACCGGGGAGCTGTTTTTT.

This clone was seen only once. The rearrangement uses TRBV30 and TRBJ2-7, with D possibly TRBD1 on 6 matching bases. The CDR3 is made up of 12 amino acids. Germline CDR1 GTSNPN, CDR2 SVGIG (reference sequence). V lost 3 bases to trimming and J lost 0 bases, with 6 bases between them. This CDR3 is CAWRDSSYEQYF. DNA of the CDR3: TGTGCCTGGAGGGACAGCTCCTACGAGCAGTACTTC.

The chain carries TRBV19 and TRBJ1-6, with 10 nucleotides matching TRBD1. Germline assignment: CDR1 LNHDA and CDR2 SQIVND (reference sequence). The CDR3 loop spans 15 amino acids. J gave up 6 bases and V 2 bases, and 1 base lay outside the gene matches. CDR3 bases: TGTGCCAGTAGTATACGACAGGGGGCTAATTCACCCCTCCACTTT. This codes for CASSIRQGANSPLHF.

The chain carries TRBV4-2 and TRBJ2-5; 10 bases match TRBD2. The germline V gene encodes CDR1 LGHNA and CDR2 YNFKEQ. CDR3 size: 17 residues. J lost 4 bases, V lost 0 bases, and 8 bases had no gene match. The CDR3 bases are TGTGCCAGCAGCCAAGAACGAGCGGGGGGGCGAGGAGAGACCCAGTACTTC. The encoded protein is CASSQERAGGRGETQYF.

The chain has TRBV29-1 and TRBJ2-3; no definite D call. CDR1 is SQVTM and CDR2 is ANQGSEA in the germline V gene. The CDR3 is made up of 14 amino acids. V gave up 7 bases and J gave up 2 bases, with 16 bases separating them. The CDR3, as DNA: TGCAGCGGAATCGACACCCGGAACACAGATACGCAGTATTTT. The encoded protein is CSGIDTRNTDTQYF.

The CDR3 region has the DNA TGTGCCAGCAGCGTCGCTGCAACTAATGAAAAACTGTTTTTT. Its translation: CASSVAATNEKLFF. The chain combines TRBV9 with TRBJ1-4, with unresolved D. The CDR3 is made up of 14 amino acids. Germline CDR1 is SGDLS and CDR2 is YYNGEE. Trimming shortened V by 2 bases and J by 0 bases, and 5 bases separated the two germline ends. Based on the CDR3 plus reference TRBV9 and TRBJ1-4, the full variable domain is DSGVTQTPKHLITATGQRVTLRCSPRSGDLSVYWYQQSLDQGLQFLIQYYNGEERAKGNILERFSAQQFPDLHSELNLSSLELGDSALYFCASSVAATNEKLFFGSGTQLSVL.

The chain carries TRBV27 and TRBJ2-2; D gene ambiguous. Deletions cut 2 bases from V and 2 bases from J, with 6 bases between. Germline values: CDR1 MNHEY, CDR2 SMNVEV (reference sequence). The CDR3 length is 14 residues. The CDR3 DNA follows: TGTGCCAGCAGTTTAGAAGTCAACACCGGGGAGCTGTTTTTT. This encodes CASSLEVNTGELFF.

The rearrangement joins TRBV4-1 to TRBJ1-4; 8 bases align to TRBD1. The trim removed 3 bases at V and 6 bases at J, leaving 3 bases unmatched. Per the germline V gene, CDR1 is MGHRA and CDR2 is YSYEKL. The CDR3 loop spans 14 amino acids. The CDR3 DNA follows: TGCGCCAGCAGCCACAGGGGGCTGGATGAAAAACTGTTTTTT. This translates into CASSHRGLDEKLFF.

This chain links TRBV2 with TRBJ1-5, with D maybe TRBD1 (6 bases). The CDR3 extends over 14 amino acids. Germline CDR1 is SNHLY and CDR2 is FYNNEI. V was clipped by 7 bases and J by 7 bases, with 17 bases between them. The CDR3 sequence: CASKLGGAQQPQHF. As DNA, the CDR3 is TGTGCCAGCAAGTTGGGGGGGGCTCAACAGCCCCAGCATTTT.

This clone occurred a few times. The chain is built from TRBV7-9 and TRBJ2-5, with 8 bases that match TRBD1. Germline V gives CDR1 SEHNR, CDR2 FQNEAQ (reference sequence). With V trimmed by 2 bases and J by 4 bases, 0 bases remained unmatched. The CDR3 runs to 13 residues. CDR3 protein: CASSLTGGETQYF. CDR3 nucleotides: TGTGCCAGCAGCTTAACAGGGGGAGAGACCCAGTACTTC.

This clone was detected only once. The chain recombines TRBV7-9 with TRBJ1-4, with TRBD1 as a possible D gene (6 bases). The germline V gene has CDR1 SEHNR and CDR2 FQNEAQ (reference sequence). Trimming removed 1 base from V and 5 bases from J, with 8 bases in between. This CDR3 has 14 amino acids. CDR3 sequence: CASSLGTANEKLFF. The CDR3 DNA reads TGTGCCAGCAGCTTAGGGACAGCAAATGAAAAACTGTTTTTT. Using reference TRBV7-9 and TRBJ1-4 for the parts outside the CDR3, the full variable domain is DTGVSQNPRHKITKRGQNVTFRCDPISEHNRLYWYRQTLGQGPEFLTYFQNEAQLEKSRLLSDRFSAERPKGSFSTLEIQRTEQGDSAMYLCASSLGTANEKLFFGSGTQLSVL.

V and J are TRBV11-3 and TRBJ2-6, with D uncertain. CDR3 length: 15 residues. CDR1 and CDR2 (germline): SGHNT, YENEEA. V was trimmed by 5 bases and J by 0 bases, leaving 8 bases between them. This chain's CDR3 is CASSRRVSGANVLTF. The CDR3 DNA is TGTGCCAGCAGCCGTCGGGTCTCTGGGGCCAACGTCCTGACTTTC.

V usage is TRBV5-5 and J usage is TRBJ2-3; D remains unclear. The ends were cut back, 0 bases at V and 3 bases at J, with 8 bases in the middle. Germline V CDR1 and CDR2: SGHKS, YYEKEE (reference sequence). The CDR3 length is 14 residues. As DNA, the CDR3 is TGTGCCAGCAGCTTGGCGTGGGGTACAGATACGCAGTATTTT. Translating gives CASSLAWGTDTQYF.

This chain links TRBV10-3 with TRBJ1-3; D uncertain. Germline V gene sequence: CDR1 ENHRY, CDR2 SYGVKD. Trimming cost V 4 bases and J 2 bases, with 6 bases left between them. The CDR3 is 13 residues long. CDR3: CAISALAGNTIYF. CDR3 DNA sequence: TGTGCCATCAGTGCGTTGGCTGGAAACACCATATATTTT.

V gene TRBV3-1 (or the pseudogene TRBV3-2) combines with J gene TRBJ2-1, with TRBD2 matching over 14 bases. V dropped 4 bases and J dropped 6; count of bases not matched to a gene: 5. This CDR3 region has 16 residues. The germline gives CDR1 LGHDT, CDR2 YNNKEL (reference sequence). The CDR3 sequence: CASSLRTSGGSNEQFF. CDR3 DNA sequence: TGTGCCAGCAGCCTCCGGACTAGCGGGGGGTCCAATGAGCAGTTCTTC.

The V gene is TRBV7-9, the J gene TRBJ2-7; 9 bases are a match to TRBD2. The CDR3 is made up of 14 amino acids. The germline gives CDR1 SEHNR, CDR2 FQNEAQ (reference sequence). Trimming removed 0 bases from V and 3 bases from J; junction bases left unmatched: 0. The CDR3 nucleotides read TGTGCCAGCAGCTTAGCACTAGCGGGCTACGAGCAGTACTTC. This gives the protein CASSLALAGYEQYF.

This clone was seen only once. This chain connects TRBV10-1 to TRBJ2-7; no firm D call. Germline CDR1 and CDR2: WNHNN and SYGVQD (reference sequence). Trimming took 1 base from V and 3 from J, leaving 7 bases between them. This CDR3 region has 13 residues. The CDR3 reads CASSEYGGYEQYF. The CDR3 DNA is TGCGCCAGCAGTGAGTACGGCGGCTACGAGCAGTACTTC.

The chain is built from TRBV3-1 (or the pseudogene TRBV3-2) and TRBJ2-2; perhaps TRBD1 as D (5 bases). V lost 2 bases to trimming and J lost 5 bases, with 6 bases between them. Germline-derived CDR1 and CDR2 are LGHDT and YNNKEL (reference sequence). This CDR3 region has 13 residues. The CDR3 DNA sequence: TGTGCCAGCAGCCAACAGGGAACCGGGGAGCTGTTTTTT. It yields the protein CASSQQGTGELFF.

The CDR3 coding sequence is TGTGCCAGCAGCCTACCAAACACCTACGAGCAGTACTTC. It encodes CASSLPNTYEQYF. The gene calls are TRBV11-2 and TRBJ2-7; D uncertain. The CDR3 extends over 13 amino acids. Trimming stripped 5 bases from V and 2 bases from J, with 10 bases between. CDR1 is SGHAT, CDR2 FQNNGV, per germline.